These T cell receptor beta chains were read from a single sample in a study of shared clonotypes between healthy human individuals. This table comes from immunoSEQ multiplex PCR, and its TCRdb copy is limited to in-frame clones, with some not included. The table includes 400,000 or so clones, about 96% detected once. Material for sequencing was memory CD8+ T cells sorted from blood. These receptors were collected from a man aged 25 to 40 in good health. Both conserved end residues are part of each CDR3. The D gene is left open where the match is weak. Size is stated for part of the rows, as once, few or many counts, or as a class when the clone is expanded.

>TRBJ2-7|-|TRBV9|TRBD2
TGTGCCAGCAGCCCCCAGCTAGCGGCGACCTCTACGCAGCAGTACTTC
CASSPQLAATSTQQYF
>TRBJ2-6|-|TRBV5-1|TRBD1
TGCGCCAGCAGCCCGACAGGGGGAGGCTATGGGGCCAACGTCCTGACTTTC
CASSPTGGGYGANVLTF
>TRBJ2-5|-|TRBV2|-
TGTGCCAGCGGAGGGCTAGCGGAGACCCAGTACTTC
CASGGLAETQYF
>TRBJ2-5|-|TRBV25-1|TRBD2
TGTGCCAGCAGTGTAGCGGGAGGGCCAGAGACCCAGTACTTC
CASSVAGGPETQYF
>TRBJ1-5|-|TRBV19|-
TGTGCCAGTAGTATAGAGGCGGCAGCCTCTACCCAGCCCCAGCATTTT
CASSIEAAASTQPQHF
>TRBJ1-2|once|TRBV6-7|-
TGTGCCAGCAGTTACGTGCGGGGCCCCAACTATGGCTACACCTTC
CASSYVRGPNYGYTF
>TRBJ2-7|-|TRBV5-1|-
TGCGCCAGCAGCTGGGACGGGAGCTCCTACGAGCAGTACTTC
CASSWDGSSYEQYF
>TRBJ2-7|-|TRBV5-1|TRBD2
TGCGCCAGCAGCTTGGGCCCTAGCGGGAGGGCCCGGGAGCAGTACTTC
CASSLGPSGRAREQYF
>TRBJ2-1|-|TRBV19|TRBD2
TGTGCCAGTAGTATAGGTGGGACTAGCGGGAGATCCTTCTACAATGAGCAGTTCTTC
CASSIGGTSGRSFYNEQFF
>TRBJ1-1|-|TRBV5-1|TRBD1
TGCGCCAGCAACCTTCTACAATTCAGACAGGGCCCTGAAGCTTTCTTT
CASNLLQFRQGPEAFF
>TRBJ2-2|-|TRBV18|-
TGTGCCAGCTCACTTCGACAAACCGCGAACACCGGGGAGCTGTTTTTT
CASSLRQTANTGELFF
>TRBJ1-5|once|TRBV6-6|-
TGTGCCAGCAGTCCACAGATCAATCAGCCCCAGCATTTT
CASSPQINQPQHF
>TRBJ1-2|-|TRBV7-9|-
TGTGCCAGCAGCTTAGACCGCTCGCTCTATGGCTACACCTTC
CASSLDRSLYGYTF
>TRBJ2-2|-|TRBV27|TRBD2
TGTGCCAGTAGATTAGCGGGAGGGCGGACCGGGGAGCTGTTTTTT
CASRLAGGRTGELFF
>TRBJ2-2|-|TRBV7-2|-
TGTGCCAGCAGCTTAGCACCCCTGAACACCGGGGAGCTGTTTTTT
CASSLAPLNTGELFF
>TRBJ2-4|-|TRBV28|-
TGTGCCAGCAGTTTATGGACAGCCAAAAACATTCAGTACTTC
CASSLWTAKNIQYF
>TRBJ2-7|-|TRBV7-2|-
TGTGCCAGCAGCTTAGCAGGGTTAAAGCTAACTATCGAGCAGTACTTC
CASSLAGLKLTIEQYF
>TRBJ2-7|once|TRBV29-1|TRBD1
TGCAGCGTTGTTCGGGACAGCCCCTACGAGCAGTACTTC
CSVVRDSPYEQYF
>TRBJ2-1|-|TRBV6-6|-
-
CASSSSTSGNEQFF
>TRBJ1-1|once|TRBV27|-
TGTGCCAGCAAACAGGGTTTTATATCTGAAGCTTTCTTT
CASKQGFISEAFF
>TRBJ2-7|-|TRBV28|-
TGTGCCAGCAGCCTAACCTACGAGCAGTACTTC
CASSLTYEQYF
>TRBJ2-5|-|TRBV5-6|-
TGTGCCAGCAGCTTAGTACAGGTGGGACAAGAGACCCAGTACTTC
CASSLVQVGQETQYF
>TRBJ1-5|-|TRBV28|-
TGTGCCAGCAGTCACAATCAGCCCCAGCATTTT
CASSHNQPQHF
>TRBJ2-4|-|TRBV10-3|-
TGTGCCATCGGAGGGGGCGGTGATGCCAAAAACATTCAGTACTTC
CAIGGGGDAKNIQYF
>TRBJ2-2|-|TRBV10-2|-
TGCGCCAGCAGTGACGCGGGCGGGGAGCTGTTTTTT
CASSDAGGELFF
>TRBJ2-3|-|TRBV10-3|-
TGTGCCACCACAAGAAGGGCGGGATGGGGCGCAGATACGCAGTATTTT
CATTRRAGWGADTQYF
>TRBJ2-7|-|TRBV27|-
TGTGCCAGCAGTTTCAAGGGTTACGAGCAGTACTTC
CASSFKGYEQYF
>TRBJ2-5|few|TRBV5-1|-
TGCGCCAGCAGCTTGATTGGAGGAAGAGAGACCCAGTACTTC
CASSLIGGRETQYF
>TRBJ2-3|-|TRBV5-6|TRBD2
TGTGCCAGCAGCCTATTAGCGGGAGTGAGTCCCGCAGATACGCAGTATTTT
CASSLLAGVSPADTQYF
>TRBJ2-7|-|TRBV6-6|TRBD1
TGTGCCAGCAGTTATCCCCCCGGGACAGGGGCCTACGAGCAGTACTTC
CASSYPPGTGAYEQYF
>TRBJ2-1|-|TRBV4-1|-
TGCGCCAGCAGCCACCTAGCCAGCTCCTACAATGAGCAGTTCTTC
CASSHLASSYNEQFF
>TRBJ2-3|once|TRBV6-1|-
TGTGCCAGCAGTGAACTACTGGGGCAGTATTTT
CASSELLGQYF